This T cell receptor (beta chain) was retrieved from a study of T cell responses to AZD1222 COVID-19 vaccine. Study-wide findings and caveats: Mapped onto spike, vaccine-associated CD4 TCRs spanned it and were dominant at 160-218 and 743-854.

This CDR3 comprises 15 residues. Germline-derived CDR1 and CDR2 are SGHTA and FQGNSA. V trimming: 6 bases; J trimming: 3 bases; junction bases outside the gene matches: 5. Sequencing used immunoSEQ multiplex PCR; TCRdb keeps in-frame clones, though not all of them. The sample has approximately 110,000 clones; more than 75% are singletons. This clone was observed once. Its specificity is not known. This chain uses TRBV7-2 with TRBJ2-1; 10 positions match TRBD2. The receptor comes from an adult in good health. The sequences come from peripheral blood, collected on day 0 of AZD1222 vaccination. CDR3 protein: CASRAASGGYNEQFF. CDR3 DNA sequence: TGTGCCAGCAGGGCAGCTAGCGGGGGCTACAATGAGCAGTTCTTC.